This T cell receptor (beta chain) was captured in a study of cytomegalovirus exposure and HLA in healthy donors. Germline V gene sequence: CDR1 LNHNV, CDR2 YYDKDF (reference sequence). The CDR3 contains 17 residues. V was clipped by 6 bases and J by 0 bases; unmatched bases: 10. The data were produced by immunoSEQ multiplex PCR, yet TCRdb's version contains in-frame clones alone and is incomplete. The sample carries over 150,000 clones, less than 90% recorded once. V usage is TRBV15 and J usage is TRBJ2-2, with 7 bases that match TRBD2. This receptor was obtained from a young woman in good health and CMV-seronegative. The sample consisted of PBMCs. The DNA for the CDR3 is TGTGCCACCAGAAAAAGCGGGGCGGGAGCGAACACCGGGGAGCTGTTTTTT. It codes for CATRKSGAGANTGELFF. The complete variable domain, with remaining parts taken from reference TRBV15 and TRBJ2-2, reads DAMVIQNPRYQVTQFGKPVTLSCSQTLNHNVMYWYQQKSSQAPKLLFHYYDKDFNNEADTPDNFQSRRPNTSFCFLDIRSPGLGDTAMYLCATRKSGAGANTGELFFGEGSRLTVL.